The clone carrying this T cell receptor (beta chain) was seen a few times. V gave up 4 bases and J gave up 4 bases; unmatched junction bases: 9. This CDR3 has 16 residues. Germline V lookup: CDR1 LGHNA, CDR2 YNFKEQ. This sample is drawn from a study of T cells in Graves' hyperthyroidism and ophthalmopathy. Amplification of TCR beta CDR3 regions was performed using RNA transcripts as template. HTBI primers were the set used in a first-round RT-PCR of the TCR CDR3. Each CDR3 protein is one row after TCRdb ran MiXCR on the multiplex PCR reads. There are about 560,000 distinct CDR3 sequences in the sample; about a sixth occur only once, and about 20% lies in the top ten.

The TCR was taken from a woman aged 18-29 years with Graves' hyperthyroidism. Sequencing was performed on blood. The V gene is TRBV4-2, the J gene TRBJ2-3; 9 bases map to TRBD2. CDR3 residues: CASSRTGGRGADTQYF. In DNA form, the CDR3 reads TGTGCCAGCAGCCGCACGGGCGGGAGGGGTGCAGATACGCAGTATTTT.